This is a list of T cell receptor beta chains from one sample in a study of control samples from healthy donors and cancer patients. Generated by immunoSEQ multiplex PCR, the TCRdb table keeps only in-frame clones and is missing some. The sample records approximately 79,000 clones, about 91% being singletons. Source material: blood. The receptors shown here come from a man aged 45-65 years in good health. Both conserved end residues are part of each CDR3. The order of the fields is clone size, V gene, J gene, D gene, CDR3 protein, CDR3 DNA. D genes are given only for firm matches. Clone size is not always given. Where it is, it says once, few, many or a class for expanded clones.

>-|TRBV30|TRBJ1-3|-
CAWSVRGNTIYF
TGTGCCTGGAGTGTACGGGGAAACACCATATATTTT
>-|TRBV24-1|TRBJ2-5|-
CATSDPFSWETQYF
TGTGCCACCAGTGACCCGTTTTCTTGGGAGACCCAGTACTTC
>-|TRBV7-9|TRBJ1-2|-
CASSNQPGHLNYGYTF
TGTGCCAGCAGCAACCAACCGGGTCACCTTAACTATGGCTACACCTTC
>-|TRBV3-1/TRBV3-2|TRBJ1-2|-
CASSQDLYGYTF
TGTGCCAGCAGCCAAGATCTGTATGGCTACACCTTC
>-|TRBV6-2/TRBV6-3|TRBJ2-6|-
CASSSSSGANVLTF
TGTGCCAGCAGCTCCAGCTCTGGGGCCAACGTCCTGACTTTC
>few|TRBV13|TRBJ1-5|-
CASSFKGTGLGDQPQHF
TGTGCCAGCAGCTTTAAGGGAACAGGCCTAGGGGATCAGCCCCAGCATTTT
>-|TRBV19|TRBJ2-3|TRBD2
CASSRGGGTDTQYF
TGTGCCAGTAGCCGGGGGGGCGGCACAGATACGCAGTATTTT
>-|TRBV2|TRBJ2-7|-
CASRERALSYEQYF
TGTGCCAGCAGGGAGAGGGCCTTATCCTACGAGCAGTACTTC
>-|TRBV6-5|TRBJ2-3|TRBD2
CASTWRGASDTQYF
TGTGCCAGCACTTGGCGGGGGGCCTCAGATACGCAGTATTTT
>-|TRBV30|TRBJ1-6|-
CAWNTGPNSPLHF
TGTGCCTGGAATACGGGGCCAAATTCACCCCTCCACTTT
>-|TRBV27|TRBJ2-3|TRBD2
CASSPLADIADTQYF
TGTGCCAGCAGTCCCCTAGCGGATATAGCAGATACGCAGTATTTT
>-|TRBV11-3|TRBJ2-3|TRBD1
CASSYRTGGITDTQYF
TGTGCCAGCAGCTACCGGACAGGGGGGATCACAGATACGCAGTATTTT
>-|TRBV9|TRBJ2-3|TRBD1
CASSAGTGGAIGTDTQYF
TGTGCCAGCAGCGCCGGGACAGGGGGGGCCATAGGCACAGATACGCAGTATTTT
>-|TRBV13|TRBJ1-1|TRBD1
CASSWNRGRGTEAFF
TGTGCCAGCAGCTGGAACAGGGGGCGCGGCACTGAAGCTTTCTTT
>-|TRBV9|TRBJ2-7|TRBD1
CASSVSYRQGANEQYF
TGTGCCAGCAGCGTAAGTTATCGACAGGGGGCCAACGAGCAGTACTTC
>-|TRBV13|TRBJ1-2|-
CASSRQRSYGYTF
TGTGCCAGCAGCCGCCAACGTTCCTATGGCTACACCTTC
>-|TRBV5-1|TRBJ2-5|-
CASSTRAPQETQYF
TGCGCCAGCAGCACAAGGGCCCCCCAAGAGACCCAGTACTTC
>-|TRBV5-6|TRBJ2-3|-
CASSLVGGGTDTQYF
TGTGCCAGCAGCTTGGTCGGCGGGGGCACAGATACGCAGTATTTT
>-|TRBV30|TRBJ2-4|TRBD1
CAWMGDRGNIQYF
TGTGCCTGGATGGGAGACAGGGGAAACATTCAGTACTTC
>-|TRBV15|TRBJ1-5|TRBD1
CATSDRGRPNQPQHF
TGTGCCACCAGCGACAGGGGTAGGCCCAATCAGCCCCAGCATTTT